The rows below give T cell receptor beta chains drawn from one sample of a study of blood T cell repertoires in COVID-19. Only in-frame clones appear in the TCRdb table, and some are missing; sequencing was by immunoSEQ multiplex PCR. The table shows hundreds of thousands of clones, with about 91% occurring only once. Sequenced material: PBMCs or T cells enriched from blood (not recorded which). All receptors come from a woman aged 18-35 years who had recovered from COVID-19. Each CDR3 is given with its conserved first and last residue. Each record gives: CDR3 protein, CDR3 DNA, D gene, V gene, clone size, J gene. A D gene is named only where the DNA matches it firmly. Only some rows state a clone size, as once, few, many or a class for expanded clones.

cdr3_aa: CASSPSTGYYGYTF
cdr3_nt: TGTGCCAGCAGCCCTTCGACAGGGTACTATGGCTACACCTTC
d_call: TRBD1
v_call: TRBV7-2
clone_size: NA
j_call: TRBJ1-2

cdr3_aa: CASSVATGLHTEAFF
cdr3_nt: TGTGCCAGCAGCGTAGCTACGGGACTACACACTGAAGCTTTCTTT
d_call: NA
v_call: TRBV9
clone_size: NA
j_call: TRBJ1-1

cdr3_aa: CASSHTGTGIGEQYF
cdr3_nt: TGTGCCAGCAGCCATACCGGGACAGGGATCGGCGAGCAGTACTTC
d_call: TRBD1
v_call: TRBV14
clone_size: NA
j_call: TRBJ2-7

cdr3_aa: CAISETQGTNYGYTF
cdr3_nt: TGTGCCATCAGTGAGACACAGGGGACTAACTATGGCTACACCTTC
d_call: TRBD1
v_call: TRBV10-3
clone_size: NA
j_call: TRBJ1-2

cdr3_aa: CASSESGATMGLSTDTQYF
cdr3_nt: TGTGCCAGCAGTGAGAGCGGGGCGACAATGGGACTTAGCACAGATACGCAGTATTTT
d_call: TRBD2
v_call: TRBV2
clone_size: NA
j_call: TRBJ2-3

cdr3_aa: CASSPPLPPGLAGGTTDTQYF
cdr3_nt: TGTGCCAGCAGTCCCCCCCTCCCTCCGGGACTAGCGGGGGGGACAACAGATACGCAGTATTTT
d_call: TRBD2
v_call: TRBV6-2/TRBV6-3
clone_size: NA
j_call: TRBJ2-3

cdr3_aa: CASSVYTEAFF
cdr3_nt: TGTGCCAGTAGTGTCTACACTGAAGCTTTCTTT
d_call: NA
v_call: TRBV19
clone_size: NA
j_call: TRBJ1-1

cdr3_aa: CASSYGTSGGAVGTDTQYF
cdr3_nt: TGCGCCAGCAGCTACGGGACTAGCGGGGGGGCGGTGGGCACAGATACGCAGTATTTT
d_call: TRBD2
v_call: TRBV5-1
clone_size: NA
j_call: TRBJ2-3

cdr3_aa: CSAALEVRDIQYF
cdr3_nt: TGCAGCGCCGCCTTGGAGGTGAGGGACATTCAGTACTTC
d_call: NA
v_call: TRBV29-1
clone_size: NA
j_call: TRBJ2-4

cdr3_aa: CASSRNSGGALETQYF
cdr3_nt: TGTGCCAGCAGCAGGAATAGCGGGGGGGCCCTGGAGACCCAGTACTTC
d_call: TRBD2
v_call: TRBV7-3
clone_size: NA
j_call: TRBJ2-5

cdr3_aa: CASSLGGTDTQYF
cdr3_nt: TGTGCCAGCAGCTTAGGAGGCACAGATACGCAGTATTTT
d_call: NA
v_call: TRBV7-2
clone_size: NA
j_call: TRBJ2-3

cdr3_aa: CASSSSLPRDSPLHF
cdr3_nt: TGTGCCAGCAGCTCGTCCCTACCGCGGGATTCACCCCTCCACTTT
d_call: NA
v_call: TRBV7-2
clone_size: few
j_call: TRBJ1-6

cdr3_aa: CASSQDFRGLAKMQETQYF
cdr3_nt: TGCGCCAGCAGCCAAGATTTTAGGGGACTAGCGAAAATGCAAGAGACCCAGTACTTC
d_call: TRBD2
v_call: TRBV4-3
clone_size: NA
j_call: TRBJ2-5

cdr3_aa: CASSLWAGVSSGNTIYF
cdr3_nt: TGTGCCAGCAGCTTATGGGCAGGGGTCAGCTCTGGAAACACCATATATTTT
d_call: NA
v_call: TRBV7-6
clone_size: NA
j_call: TRBJ1-3

cdr3_aa: CASSHGLRGYNEQFF
cdr3_nt: TGTGCCAGCAGCCATGGGTTGAGGGGGTACAATGAGCAGTTCTTC
d_call: NA
v_call: TRBV3-1/TRBV3-2
clone_size: NA
j_call: TRBJ2-1

cdr3_aa: CASSQGRQGIRASTDTQYF
cdr3_nt: TGTGCCAGCAGCCAAGGGCGGCAGGGGATACGAGCTAGCACAGATACGCAGTATTTT
d_call: NA
v_call: TRBV3-1/TRBV3-2
clone_size: NA
j_call: TRBJ2-3

cdr3_aa: CASSPRQSSGNTIYF
cdr3_nt: TGTGCCAGCAGCCCCCGACAGAGCTCTGGAAACACCATATATTTT
d_call: NA
v_call: TRBV9
clone_size: few
j_call: TRBJ1-3

cdr3_aa: CASSYGGGGNQPQHF
cdr3_nt: TGTGCCAGCAGTTACGGGGGAGGGGGCAATCAGCCCCAGCATTTT
d_call: NA
v_call: TRBV6-6
clone_size: once
j_call: TRBJ1-5

cdr3_aa: CASADRDYGYTF
cdr3_nt: TGTGCCAGCGCGGACAGGGACTATGGCTACACCTTC
d_call: TRBD1
v_call: TRBV28
clone_size: NA
j_call: TRBJ1-2

cdr3_aa: CASSLTGSLIYNEQFF
cdr3_nt: TGTGCCAGCAGCTTAACGGGGAGCCTTATTTACAATGAGCAGTTCTTC
d_call: NA
v_call: TRBV11-3
clone_size: NA
j_call: TRBJ2-1

cdr3_aa: CASSNRAEEAFF
cdr3_nt: TGTGCCAGCTCCAACAGGGCGGAGGAAGCTTTCTTT
d_call: NA
v_call: TRBV18
clone_size: once
j_call: TRBJ1-1

cdr3_aa: CASSVSRDWSGANVLTF
cdr3_nt: TGTGCCAGCAGCGTTTCCCGGGATTGGTCTGGGGCCAACGTCCTGACTTTC
d_call: NA
v_call: TRBV9
clone_size: NA
j_call: TRBJ2-6

cdr3_aa: CASRPTVTGNTEAFF
cdr3_nt: TGCGCCAGCAGGCCAACCGTGACGGGTAACACTGAAGCTTTCTTT
d_call: NA
v_call: TRBV5-1
clone_size: NA
j_call: TRBJ1-1

cdr3_aa: CASSYQEDSSLIEAFF
cdr3_nt: TGTGCCAGCAGTTACCAAGAGGACAGCAGTTTAATTGAAGCTTTCTTT
d_call: NA
v_call: TRBV6-5
clone_size: NA
j_call: TRBJ1-1

cdr3_aa: CASSLGRVGEQYF
cdr3_nt: TGTGCCAGCTCACTCGGCAGGGTCGGCGAGCAGTACTTC
d_call: NA
v_call: TRBV18
clone_size: NA
j_call: TRBJ2-7

cdr3_aa: CASSPGQGAYEQYF
cdr3_nt: TGTGCCAGCAGTCCTGGACAGGGGGCGTATGAGCAGTACTTC
d_call: TRBD1
v_call: TRBV6-5
clone_size: once
j_call: TRBJ2-7

cdr3_aa: CASRDPGHYGYTF
cdr3_nt: TGTGCCAGCAGAGACCCAGGCCACTATGGCTACACCTTC
d_call: NA
v_call: TRBV28
clone_size: NA
j_call: TRBJ1-2

cdr3_aa: CASSALDTEAFF
cdr3_nt: TGTGCCAGCAGCGCCTTAGACACTGAAGCTTTCTTT
d_call: NA
v_call: TRBV5-4
clone_size: NA
j_call: TRBJ1-1

cdr3_aa: CASGQGSSYNEQFF
cdr3_nt: TGCGCCAGTGGACAGGGAAGCTCCTACAATGAGCAGTTCTTC
d_call: TRBD1
v_call: TRBV5-1
clone_size: NA
j_call: TRBJ2-1

cdr3_aa: CASSLVEAQSRYGYTF
cdr3_nt: TGTGCCAGCAGCTTAGTTGAAGCGCAGAGCCGTTATGGCTACACCTTC
d_call: NA
v_call: TRBV7-2
clone_size: NA
j_call: TRBJ1-2

cdr3_aa: CATSDPGQGAHEQYF
cdr3_nt: TGTGCCACCAGTGACCCTGGACAGGGGGCCCACGAGCAGTACTTC
d_call: TRBD1
v_call: TRBV24-1
clone_size: NA
j_call: TRBJ2-7

cdr3_aa: CAWSGTYSGNTIYF
cdr3_nt: TGTGCCTGGAGTGGGACTTACAGCGGAAACACCATATATTTT
d_call: NA
v_call: TRBV30
clone_size: NA
j_call: TRBJ1-3

cdr3_aa: CAISESMASGDHNEQFF
cdr3_nt: TGTGCCATCAGTGAGTCGATGGCTAGCGGGGACCACAATGAGCAGTTCTTC
d_call: TRBD2
v_call: TRBV10-3
clone_size: few
j_call: TRBJ2-1

cdr3_aa: CASGSFGGTGELFF
cdr3_nt: TGTGCCAGTGGATCGTTCGGGGGCACCGGGGAGCTGTTTTTT
d_call: NA
v_call: TRBV28
clone_size: NA
j_call: TRBJ2-2

cdr3_aa: CASSLEGGAFSPLHF
cdr3_nt: TGTGCCAGCAGCTTAGAAGGAGGGGCGTTTTCACCCCTCCACTTT
d_call: NA
v_call: TRBV7-9
clone_size: NA
j_call: TRBJ1-6

cdr3_aa: CASSRNAWAQGATDTQYF
cdr3_nt: TGTGCCAGCAGTCGAAATGCGTGGGCCCAGGGGGCCACAGATACGCAGTATTTT
d_call: TRBD1
v_call: TRBV2
clone_size: NA
j_call: TRBJ2-3

cdr3_aa: CASSPEGRGAFF
cdr3_nt: TGTGCCAGCAGCCCGGAGGGACGGGGAGCTTTCTTT
d_call: NA
v_call: TRBV5-6
clone_size: few
j_call: TRBJ1-1

cdr3_aa: CASSHTRDSGANVLTF
cdr3_nt: TGTGCCAGCAGTCACACCAGGGACTCTGGGGCCAACGTCCTGACTTTC
d_call: NA
v_call: TRBV7-9
clone_size: NA
j_call: TRBJ2-6

cdr3_aa: CASSRAGTASSSYNSPLHF
cdr3_nt: TGTGCCAGCAGTCGTGCCGGGACAGCGTCCAGCTCCTATAATTCACCCCTCCACTTT
d_call: TRBD1
v_call: TRBV28
clone_size: NA
j_call: TRBJ1-6

cdr3_aa: CASSLQGGNYGYTF
cdr3_nt: TGTGCCAGCAGCTTACAGGGAGGAAACTATGGCTACACCTTC
d_call: NA
v_call: TRBV7-9
clone_size: NA
j_call: TRBJ1-2

cdr3_aa: CASNDYIKTRLSEQFF
cdr3_nt: TGTGCCAGCAATGATTACATTAAAACGAGACTAAGTGAGCAGTTCTTC
d_call: NA
v_call: TRBV28
clone_size: once
j_call: TRBJ2-1

cdr3_aa: CAISAGSSYNSPLHF
cdr3_nt: TGTGCCATCAGTGCGGGGAGCTCCTATAATTCACCCCTCCACTTT
d_call: NA
v_call: TRBV10-3
clone_size: NA
j_call: TRBJ1-6

cdr3_aa: CASSLGQSNYGYTF
cdr3_nt: TGTGCCAGCAGCTTGGGGCAGTCTAACTATGGCTACACCTTC
d_call: NA
v_call: TRBV7-6
clone_size: NA
j_call: TRBJ1-2

cdr3_aa: CASSYTTTGIGDQPQHF
cdr3_nt: TGTGCCAGCTCTTACACCACTACTGGAATAGGGGATCAGCCCCAGCATTTT
d_call: NA
v_call: TRBV18
clone_size: NA
j_call: TRBJ1-5

cdr3_aa: CAWSHTDRVRGYTF
cdr3_nt: TGTGCCTGGAGTCATACGGACAGGGTTCGGGGCTACACCTTC
d_call: TRBD1
v_call: TRBV30
clone_size: NA
j_call: TRBJ1-2

cdr3_aa: CASSVDASRSTDTQYF
cdr3_nt: TGTGCCAGCAGCGTAGACGCTAGCCGGTCAACAGATACGCAGTATTTT
d_call: NA
v_call: TRBV9
clone_size: NA
j_call: TRBJ2-3

cdr3_aa: CASRRSQGQPQHF
cdr3_nt: TGTGCCAGCAGACGCTCACAGGGTCAGCCCCAGCATTTT
d_call: NA
v_call: TRBV6-5
clone_size: NA
j_call: TRBJ1-5

cdr3_aa: CASSGGVGTDTQYF
cdr3_nt: TGTGCCAGCAGCGGGGGGGTGGGCACAGATACGCAGTATTTT
d_call: TRBD2
v_call: TRBV7-2
clone_size: NA
j_call: TRBJ2-3

cdr3_aa: CASSPNTRTGEGSAEAFF
cdr3_nt: TGTGCCAGCAGTCCCAATACCAGGACAGGGGAGGGGAGCGCTGAAGCTTTCTTT
d_call: TRBD1
v_call: TRBV6-2/TRBV6-3
clone_size: NA
j_call: TRBJ1-1

cdr3_aa: CASSLRGWSNQPQHF
cdr3_nt: TGTGCCAGCAGCTTACGGGGATGGAGCAATCAGCCCCAGCATTTT
d_call: NA
v_call: TRBV7-2
clone_size: NA
j_call: TRBJ1-5

cdr3_aa: CASSHKGVGAVDTQYF
cdr3_nt: TGTGCCAGCAGCCACAAAGGGGTGGGCGCCGTGGATACGCAGTATTTT
d_call: NA
v_call: TRBV4-2
clone_size: once
j_call: TRBJ2-3